This T cell receptor (beta chain) was identified during a study of blood T cell repertoires in COVID-19. Study as a whole: Acute and convalescent COVID-19 specimens originated in the United States, Italy and Spain. The cDNA or gDNA used as material had been derived from T cells, B-cell-depleted T cells, or PBMCs.

Generated by immunoSEQ multiplex PCR, the TCRdb table keeps only in-frame clones and is missing some. Of about 150,000 clones listed, roughly 80% were seen once; the top ten hold 9.5% to 12%. The sequenced material came from peripheral blood. This TCR was recovered from a man in his sixties who had recovered from COVID-19.

CDR3 bases: TGTGCCAGCAGCCCCCCGCGGTTCGGGTCCGAGAGCTCCTACAATGAGCAGTTCTTC. Protein product: CASSPPRFGSESSYNEQFF. This rearrangement joins TRBV9 to TRBJ2-1; D is unresolved. Germline V gives CDR1 SGDLS, CDR2 YYNGEE. Trimming removed 4 bases at V and 0 bases at J, with 23 bases between. The CDR3 is 19 residues long. Together with reference TRBV9 and TRBJ2-1, the CDR3 gives the full variable domain: DSGVTQTPKHLITATGQRVTLRCSPRSGDLSVYWYQQSLDQGLQFLIQYYNGEERAKGNILERFSAQQFPDLHSELNLSSLELGDSALYFCASSPPRFGSESSYNEQFFGPGTRLTVL.